The clone carrying this T cell receptor beta chain was counted a few times. Its antigen is not known. This sample was included in a study of identical twins. Study-wide points: Part of the zero-insertion signal could reflect confounding by invariant MAIT and iNKT cells. Where beta out-of-frame sequences were concerned, excess twin sharing was weaker.

V was clipped by 3 bases and J by 6 bases, with 15 bases between them. In germline, CDR1 is LNHDA, CDR2 SQIVND (reference sequence). This CDR3 has 15 amino acids. TCRdb reprocessed the 5' RACE reads with MiXCR, giving one entry per CDR3 protein. In the table there are around 480,000 distinct CDR3 sequences, 14% of which are singletons. These data were also filed under a second study, of yellow fever vaccine responses in identical twins.

This clonotype was obtained from a woman younger than 30 in good health. This sequence joins TRBV19 and TRBJ2-1; D perhaps matches TRBD2 (6 bases). The specimen was CD4+ T cells sorted from blood. CDR3 amino acids: CASSISLGTRNEQFF. The CDR3 DNA sequence: TGTGCCAGTAGTATCTCCCTGGGGACTCGCAATGAGCAGTTCTTC.